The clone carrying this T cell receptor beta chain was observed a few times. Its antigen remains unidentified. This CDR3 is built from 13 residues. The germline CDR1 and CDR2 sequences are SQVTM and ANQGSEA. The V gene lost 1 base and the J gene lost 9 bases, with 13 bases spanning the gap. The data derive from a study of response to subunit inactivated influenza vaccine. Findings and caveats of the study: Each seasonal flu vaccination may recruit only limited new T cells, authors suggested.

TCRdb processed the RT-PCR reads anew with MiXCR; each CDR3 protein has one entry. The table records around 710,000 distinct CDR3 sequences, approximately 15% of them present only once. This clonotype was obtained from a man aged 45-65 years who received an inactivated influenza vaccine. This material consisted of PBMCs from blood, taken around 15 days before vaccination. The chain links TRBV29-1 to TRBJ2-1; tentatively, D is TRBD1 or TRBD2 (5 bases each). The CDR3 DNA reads TGCAGCGTTGAAGGGGGCGAGGGATTTGAGCAGTTCTTC. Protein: CSVEGGEGFEQFF.